The 13 T cell receptor beta chains below were found in one sample sequenced in a study of blood T cell repertoires in COVID-19. TCRdb keeps only in-frame clones here, not all; method: immunoSEQ multiplex PCR. The sample shows 95,000 to 150,000 clones, 70% to 85% of them seen only once. Material: peripheral blood. The receptors derive from a woman in her 70s with acute or convalescent COVID-19.

CDR3 nucleotide sequence: TGCAGCGCTCGAATAGGGAGAGGGCCGCCCTTTAATGAAAAACTGTTTTTT. It is translated as CSARIGRGPPFNEKLFF. The chain links TRBV29-1 to TRBJ1-4; D gene unclear. V was pared by 7 bases and J by 4 bases, with 25 bases between. CDR3 length: 17 amino acids. Germline values: CDR1 SQVTM, CDR2 ANQGSEA. Based on the CDR3 plus reference TRBV29-1 and TRBJ1-4, the full variable domain is SAVISQKPSRDICQRGTSLTIQCQVDSQVTMMFWYRQQPGQSLTLIATANQGSEATYESGFVIDKFPISRPNLTFSTLTVSNMSPEDSSIYLCSARIGRGPPFNEKLFFGSGTQLSVL.

This clone occurred a few times. The J gene is TRBJ1-2, the V gene TRBV27, with 10 positions matching TRBD1. Germline V CDR1 and CDR2: MNHEY, SMNVEV (reference sequence). The CDR3 has 15 residues. After removal of 6 bases from V and 7 bases from J, the junction contained 11 bases not matched to a gene. CDR3 DNA sequence: TGTGCCAGCAGCGTTACGGGACAGGGGATCGGTGGCTACACCTTC. As protein: CASSVTGQGIGGYTF.

CDR3 coding DNA: TGCGCCAGCAGCTTGGCCAGCGGGGTCGGGGGGTATGGCTACACCTTC. Translating it yields CASSLASGVGGYGYTF. This chain joins TRBV5-1 and TRBJ1-2; weak D call: TRBD1 (5 bases). Trimming removed 0 bases at V and 5 bases at J, with 17 bases between. The germline CDR1 and CDR2 sequences are SGHRS and YFSETQ. CDR3 size: 16 residues.

The chain uses TRBV5-4 and TRBJ1-3; TRBD1 is a possible D gene (5 bases). The CDR3 is 16 amino acids. The V gene's germline CDR1 is SGHNT and CDR2 YYREEE (reference sequence). V dropped 0 bases and J dropped 0 bases, with 10 bases sitting between them. CDR3 residues: CASSLGQTISGNTIYF. In nucleotides, the CDR3 is TGTGCCAGCAGCTTGGGACAGACCATCTCTGGAAACACCATATATTTT.

The chain combines TRBV10-3 with TRBJ2-7; 7 bases match TRBD1. V was pared by 4 bases and J by 6 bases, with 6 bases of the junction left unmatched. Germline CDR1 reads ENHRY; CDR2 reads SYGVKD. This CDR3 has 13 amino acids. CDR3 bases: TGTGCCATCAGTGCCACAACAGGGGCCGAGCAGTACTTC. Its protein product is CAISATTGAEQYF.

V is TRBV10-3 and J is TRBJ2-3; 8 nucleotides match TRBD2. The CDR3 consists of 14 residues. Trimming removed 5 bases from V and 1 base from J; junction bases left unmatched: 2. The germline CDR1 and CDR2 sequences are ENHRY and SYGVKD. This CDR3 is CAISYSGGTDTQYF. Here the CDR3 DNA reads TGTGCCATCAGTTATAGCGGGGGCACAGATACGCAGTATTTT.

The chain combines TRBV20-1 with TRBJ1-4; 8 bases line up with TRBD1. The germline V gene encodes CDR1 DFQATT and CDR2 SNEGSKA (reference sequence). V gave up 3 bases and J gave up 8 bases; unmatched junction bases: 5. This CDR3 spans 13 amino acids. The CDR3 loop reads CSASRTGREKLFF. The CDR3 coding sequence is TGCAGTGCTAGTCGGACAGGGAGGGAAAAACTGTTTTTT.

The J gene is TRBJ2-3, the V gene TRBV6-6, with D hard to call. With 7 bases removed from V and 2 bases from J, the gap between germline ends came to 16 bases. The CDR3 loop spans 15 amino acids. CDR1 and CDR2 from the germline V gene are MNHNY and SVGAGI (reference sequence). The CDR3 bases are TGTGCCAGCAAACGACTCCTATCCTCCACAGATACGCAGTATTTT. It specifies CASKRLLSSTDTQYF.

This chain joins TRBV18 and TRBJ1-5; D remains unclear. Germline loops: CDR1 KGHSH, CDR2 LQKENI. The CDR3 sequence is 13 residues long. V gave up 5 bases and J gave up 6 bases, with 11 bases separating them. CDR3 DNA: TGTGCCAGCTCATCGGGGATGGGTCAGCCCCAGCATTTT. Protein product: CASSSGMGQPQHF.

This rearrangement joins TRBV18 to TRBJ2-5; 7 bases map to TRBD2. There are 13 residues in the CDR3. J lost 5 bases, V lost 1 base, and 1 base had no gene match. Germline V gene sequence: CDR1 KGHSH, CDR2 LQKENI. CDR3 loop: CASSPLGGETQYF. CDR3 nucleotide sequence: TGTGCCAGCTCACCACTCGGGGGGGAGACCCAGTACTTC. Full variable domain (outside the CDR3, taken from reference TRBV18 and TRBJ2-5): NAGVMQNPRHLVRRRGQEARLRCSPMKGHSHVYWYRQLPEEGLKFMVYLQKENIIDESGMPKERFSAEFPKEGPSILRIQQVVRGDSAAYFCASSPLGGETQYFGPGTRLLVL.

The V gene is TRBV19, the J gene TRBJ2-7, with a tentative D call TRBD1 (6 bases). CDR1 and CDR2 (germline): LNHDA, SQIVND (reference sequence). Trimming took off 3 bases at V and 6 bases at J, with 18 bases between the two ends. The CDR3 spans 15 residues. CDR3 DNA sequence: TGTGCCAGTAGTATTAGGCAGGGGACAAACTGCGAGCAGTACGTC. Its translation is CASSIRQGTNCEQYV.

The chain couples TRBV2 to TRBJ2-5; D is unresolved. Between the trimmed V and J ends, which lost 6 bases and 3 bases, there was a span of 5 bases. Germline assignment: CDR1 SNHLY and CDR2 FYNNEI. The CDR3 covers 11 residues. The CDR3 sequence is CASSLKETQYF. The CDR3 DNA is TGTGCCAGCAGCTTAAAAGAGACCCAGTACTTC.

This chain joins TRBV3-1 (or the pseudogene TRBV3-2) and TRBJ2-3; weak D call: TRBD2 (5 bases). Trimming stripped 3 bases from V and 1 base from J, with 20 bases between. The CDR3 extends over 18 amino acids. Germline V lookup: CDR1 LGHDT, CDR2 YNNKEL (reference sequence). The CDR3 here is CASSQVPLGSGGTDTQYF. CDR3 bases: TGTGCCAGCAGCCAGGTCCCGCTAGGGAGCGGAGGCACAGATACGCAGTATTTT.